The 13 T cell receptor beta chains below all came from one sample that was sequenced in a study of T cell responses to AZD1222 COVID-19 vaccine. TCRdb's copy holds only in-frame clones and misses some; the assay was immunoSEQ multiplex PCR. Of 150,000 or so clones listed, around nine tenths are singletons. The sample was peripheral blood, taken on day 0 of AZD1222 vaccination. All receptors derive from an adult in good health.

Worth noting for this clone: In the same sample, other DNA sequences code for this CDR3. The DNA of the CDR3 is TGTGCCAGTAGTCCTAGCAGGGGTGGCAATCAGCCCCAGCATTTT. It is translated as CASSPSRGGNQPQHF. The chain couples TRBV19 to TRBJ1-5; D possibly corresponds to TRBD1 (6 bases). The CDR3 runs 15 residues. The germline V and J ends were trimmed by 5 bases and 2 bases, with 13 bases remaining between them. The germline gives CDR1 LNHDA, CDR2 SQIVND (reference sequence).

The V call is TRBV3-1 (or the pseudogene TRBV3-2), the J call TRBJ2-6, with D tentatively TRBD1 (5 bases). The V end was cut by 1 base, the J end by 4 bases, with 14 bases between. The germline V gene encodes CDR1 LGHDT and CDR2 YNNKEL (reference sequence). The CDR3 spans 17 residues. CDR3 nucleotide sequence: TGTGCCAGCAGCCAAGGGAAACAGGTGAAAGGGGCCAACGTCCTGACTTTC. As protein: CASSQGKQVKGANVLTF.

The chain couples TRBV12-5 to TRBJ1-5; D remains unclear. The CDR3 is 16 residues long. Germline lookup yields CDR1 LGHNT and CDR2 FRNRAP. V was shortened by 0 bases and J by 3 bases, with 12 bases between the two germline ends. Written as DNA, the CDR3 is TGTGCTAGTGGTTTGGTACCAGGAGGGCCCAATCAGCCCCAGCATTTT. As protein: CASGLVPGGPNQPQHF.

The J gene is TRBJ2-1, the V gene TRBV6-5; 8 nucleotides line up with TRBD2. Germline assignment: CDR1 MNHEY and CDR2 SVGAGI. The CDR3 is 15 amino acids. The V gene end was trimmed by 0 bases and the J gene end by 6 bases; junction bases not matched to a gene: 4. CDR3 nucleotides: TGTGCCAGCAGTTACTCCCAGCGGGGGACCAATGAGCAGTTCTTC. Encoded protein: CASSYSQRGTNEQFF.

The chain has TRBV6-6 and TRBJ2-7; the match to TRBD1 covers 7 bases. From germline, CDR1 is MNHNY and CDR2 SVGAGI (reference sequence). The CDR3 spans 14 residues. V lost 0 bases, J lost 3 bases, and 2 bases stayed unmatched. The CDR3 coding sequence is TGTGCCAGCAGTTACTCGAACAGGGGCTACGAGCAGTACTTC. It translates to CASSYSNRGYEQYF.

The chain joins TRBV11-3 to TRBJ1-6; 7 positions agree with TRBD1. With 5 bases clipped from V and 7 bases from J, the junction kept 5 bases outside the gene matches. Per the germline V gene, CDR1 is SGHNT and CDR2 is YENEEA. The CDR3 is 14 residues long. The CDR3 loop is CASSVGTVNSPLHF. The DNA of the CDR3 is TGTGCCAGCAGCGTCGGGACAGTGAATTCACCCCTCCACTTT. Looking up the rest from reference TRBV11-3 and TRBJ1-6 gives the full variable domain: EAGVVQSPRYKIIEKKQPVAFWCNPISGHNTLYWYLQNLGQGPELLIRYENEEAVDDSQLPKDRFSAERLKGVDSTLKIQPAELGDSAVYLCASSVGTVNSPLHFGNGTRLTVT.

This clone has only one observation. The chain has TRBV5-1 and TRBJ2-3; D not certain. V shed 0 bases and J shed 5 bases, with 7 bases lying between them. The V gene's germline CDR1 is SGHRS and CDR2 YFSETQ. CDR3 size: 13 residues. The CDR3 protein is CASSLGPRDTQYF. DNA for the CDR3: TGCGCCAGCAGCTTGGGGCCCAGAGATACGCAGTATTTT. The full variable domain, completed using reference TRBV5-1 and TRBJ2-3, is KAGVTQTPRYLIKTRGQQVTLSCSPISGHRSVSWYQQTPGQGLQFLFEYFSETQRNKGNFPGRFSGRQFSNSRSEMNVSTLELGDSALYLCASSLGPRDTQYFGPGTRLTVL.

This clone appeared a single time. This chain uses TRBV6-2 or TRBV6-3 with TRBJ2-1; 9 bases line up with TRBD2. CDR3 size: 15 residues. V shed 3 bases, J shed 8 bases, and the junction held 8 bases outside the gene matches. CDR1 and CDR2 (germline): MNHEY, SVGEGT. The CDR3 DNA is TGTGCCAGCAGTTATGCGGGAGGGCCTAGGGATGAGCAGTTCTTC. Its protein is CASSYAGGPRDEQFF.

The CDR3 sequence is CASSSGWTEAFF. The CDR3 DNA sequence: TGTGCCAGCAGCTCGGGTTGGACTGAAGCTTTCTTT. The rearrangement joins TRBV28 to TRBJ1-1, with D uncertain. V lost 6 bases and J lost 5, with 10 bases in between. Germline CDR1 reads MDHEN; CDR2 reads SYDVKM. The CDR3 loop spans 12 amino acids.

The V gene is TRBV2, the J gene TRBJ1-1; D gene ambiguous. This CDR3 region has 12 residues. Germline CDR1 is SNHLY and CDR2 is FYNNEI. The V end lost 4 bases, the J end lost 12 bases, and 15 bases lay between the germline ends. The DNA for the CDR3 is TGTGCCAGCAGTGTGGAACGCCGAGTCTCTTTCTTT. Translated: CASSVERRVSFF.

The chain joins TRBV5-1 to TRBJ2-7; no definite D call. The V and J ends lost 0 bases and 7 bases respectively, with 8 bases between them. The CDR3 length is 12 residues. Per germline, CDR1 SGHRS and CDR2 YFSETQ. CDR3 region: CASSLGVKEQYF. DNA of the CDR3: TGCGCCAGCAGCTTGGGAGTTAAGGAGCAGTACTTC.

The V gene is TRBV10-3, the J gene TRBJ1-1, with D perhaps TRBD1 (5 bases). The CDR3 length is 13 residues. The germline V gene has CDR1 ENHRY and CDR2 SYGVKD. Trimming cost V 7 bases and J 5 bases, with 14 bases left between them. The CDR3 reads CAIMIGGGTEAFF. Here the CDR3 DNA reads TGTGCCATCATGATTGGGGGAGGAACTGAAGCTTTCTTT.

This clone was detected only once. The genes are TRBV2 and TRBJ2-6, with D perhaps matching TRBD1 or TRBD2 (5 bases each). Germline V lookup: CDR1 SNHLY, CDR2 FYNNEI. The CDR3 has 17 amino acids. With 6 bases removed from V and 0 bases from J, the gap between germline ends came to 15 bases. In DNA form, the CDR3 reads TGTGCCAGCAGAAGTACGGGACGCCTCTCTGGGGCCAACGTCCTGACTTTC. It codes for CASRSTGRLSGANVLTF.